Listed below are T cell receptor beta chains from one sample, sequenced in a study of blood T cell repertoires in COVID-19. Some clones are missing from TCRdb's copy, which holds only in-frame ones; the method was immunoSEQ multiplex PCR. The table records 60,000 to 65,000 clones, under 80% of them present only once. Material for sequencing was peripheral blood. The source of these receptors is a man in his sixties with acute or convalescent COVID-19. CDR3s include the opening cysteine and the closing phenylalanine or tryptophan. D genes are given only for firm matches. Clone size, where shown, is once, few, many, or a class for clones that have expanded.

clone size	V gene	D gene	J gene	CDR3 protein	CDR3 DNA
-	TRBV13	TRBD1	TRBJ2-4	CASSPGQGNIQYF	TGTGCCAGCAGCCCGGGACAGGGAAACATTCAGTACTTC
-	TRBV9	TRBD1	TRBJ2-4	CASSIGQGAKNIQYF	TGTGCCAGCAGCATCGGACAGGGGGCCAAAAACATTCAGTACTTC
-	TRBV7-9	TRBD1	TRBJ2-7	CASSSDRGQTYEQYF	TGTGCCAGCAGCTCGGACAGGGGGCAAACCTACGAGCAGTACTTC
few	TRBV29-1	-	TRBJ2-2	CSVDDRNTGELFF	TGCAGCGTTGACGACAGGAACACCGGGGAGCTGTTTTTT
-	TRBV7-9	-	TRBJ1-6	CASSLDGRGAGSPLHF	TGTGCCAGCAGCTTAGATGGCAGGGGCGCGGGTTCACCCCTCCACTTT
-	TRBV7-2	TRBD2	TRBJ2-1	CASSSTSGGYNEQFF	TGTGCCAGCAGCTCCACTAGCGGGGGTTACAATGAGCAGTTCTTC
few	TRBV3-1/TRBV3-2	-	TRBJ2-1	CASSHESGFEQFF	TGTGCCAGCAGCCACGAGTCGGGTTTTGAGCAGTTCTTC
few	TRBV11-3	-	TRBJ2-7	CASSLDLPSGSKHF	TGTGCCAGCAGCTTAGATCTCCCCTCTGGCTCCAAACACTTC
-	TRBV3-1/TRBV3-2	-	TRBJ2-6	CASSPPVARSGANVLTF	TGTGCCAGCAGCCCCCCGGTGGCTAGATCTGGGGCCAACGTCCTGACTTTC
-	TRBV5-1	TRBD1	TRBJ2-7	CASSFRTGNYEQYF	TGCGCCAGCAGCTTTCGGACAGGGAACTACGAGCAGTACTTC
once	TRBV19	TRBD2	TRBJ2-4	CASSILGAGEGFLGIIQYF	TGTGCCAGTAGTATTCTAGGAGCGGGAGAGGGATTTCTCGGGATCATTCAGTACTTC
-	TRBV5-1	-	TRBJ2-5	CASSLARTAQQEIETQYF	TGCGCCAGCAGCTTGGCCCGGACTGCGCAACAAGAAATAGAGACCCAGTACTTC
-	TRBV5-1	-	TRBJ1-2	CASSTGDRDGYTF	TGCGCCAGTTCGACCGGGGATCGGGATGGCTACACCTTC
-	TRBV15	-	TRBJ1-2	CATSRDLGGGYGYTF	TGTGCCACCAGCAGAGATCTCGGGGGGGGCTATGGCTACACCTTC
-	TRBV24-1	TRBD1	TRBJ1-2	CATSDPTGAYGYTF	TGTGCCACCAGTGACCCGACAGGGGCCTATGGCTACACCTTC
once	TRBV5-6	-	TRBJ2-5	CASSLGGQETQYF	TGTGCCAGCAGCTTAGGGGGTCAAGAGACCCAGTACTTC
few	TRBV28	-	TRBJ1-1	CASTPLGGRTEAFF	TGTGCCAGCACCCCCCTCGGGGGAAGAACTGAAGCTTTCTTT
once	TRBV20-1	TRBD2	TRBJ2-1	CSASLGRPSSYNEQFF	TGCAGTGCTAGTCTCGGGAGGCCGAGCTCCTACAATGAGCAGTTCTTC
-	TRBV30	-	TRBJ2-2	CAFRFRAKELFF	TGTGCCTTTCGCTTCAGGGCGAAGGAGCTGTTTTTT
-	TRBV28	TRBD2	TRBJ2-6	CASSLSASGRSSGANVLTF	TGTGCCAGCAGTTTATCCGCTAGCGGCCGAAGCTCTGGGGCCAACGTCCTGACTTTC
-	TRBV5-1	-	TRBJ1-1	CASSGVGQHEAFF	TGCGCCAGCAGCGGAGTAGGACAGCATGAAGCTTTCTTT
once	TRBV7-8	-	TRBJ1-6	CASSVGANSPLHF	TGTGCCAGCAGCGTAGGAGCTAATTCACCCCTCCACTTT
-	TRBV3-1/TRBV3-2	TRBD1	TRBJ1-4	CASSQEVGTEEKLFF	TGTGCCAGCAGCCAAGAAGTGGGGACAGAGGAAAAACTGTTTTTT
-	TRBV9	TRBD2	TRBJ2-2	CASSVVGGGPYTGELFF	TGTGCCAGCAGCGTAGTGGGGGGAGGGCCGTACACCGGGGAGCTGTTTTTT
-	TRBV6-1	-	TRBJ1-4	CASSERNTQGYEKLFF	TGTGCCAGCAGTGAAAGAAATACGCAGGGGTATGAAAAACTGTTTTTT
-	TRBV18	-	TRBJ2-1	CASSPLRGNEQFF	TGTGCCAGCTCACCACTCAGAGGGAATGAGCAGTTCTTC
medium-sized	TRBV2	TRBD1	TRBJ2-2	CASRTGGGTGELFF	TGTGCCAGCAGGACAGGGGGTGGCACCGGGGAGCTGTTTTTT
once	TRBV25-1	-	TRBJ1-1	CASSEFQGGATEAFF	TGTGCCAGCAGTGAATTTCAGGGAGGAGCCACTGAAGCTTTCTTT
-	TRBV2	TRBD1	TRBJ2-2	CASRIQGAGTGELFF	TGTGCCAGCAGGATACAGGGGGCCGGCACCGGGGAGCTGTTTTTT
once	TRBV10-3	-	TRBJ2-3	CAISEGQFTDTQYF	TGTGCCATCAGTGAGGGACAATTCACAGATACGCAGTATTTT
-	TRBV30	-	TRBJ2-7	CAWRALSYEQYF	TGTGCCTGGAGGGCCCTCTCCTACGAGCAGTACTTC
-	TRBV2	TRBD1	TRBJ1-1	CASSFSTGSSFF	TGTGCCAGCAGTTTTTCGACAGGGTCCTCTTTCTTT
-	TRBV2	-	TRBJ1-1	CASSEARTPNTEAFF	TGTGCCAGCAGTGAAGCAAGGACACCGAACACTGAAGCTTTCTTT
once	TRBV11-2	-	TRBJ2-7	CASSLGWDTSYEQYF	TGTGCCAGCAGCTTAGGATGGGACACGTCCTACGAGCAGTACTTC
once	TRBV3-1/TRBV3-2	-	TRBJ1-5	CASSLRNQPQHF	TGTGCCAGCAGCCTCAGAAATCAGCCCCAGCATTTT
-	TRBV30	TRBD2	TRBJ2-3	CAWSVPSGKMYTQYF	TGTGCCTGGAGTGTTCCCAGCGGGAAAATGTATACGCAGTATTTT
-	TRBV24-1	-	TRBJ2-5	CATSTTRGGQETQYF	TGTGCCACCAGTACGACGAGAGGGGGCCAAGAGACCCAGTACTTC
-	TRBV6-6	TRBD1	TRBJ1-1	CASSYSGGGGTEAFF	TGTGCCAGCAGTTACTCAGGAGGGGGCGGAACTGAAGCTTTCTTT
few	TRBV10-2	TRBD1	TRBJ2-7	CASSTGQGAREQYF	TGCGCCAGCAGTACGGGACAGGGGGCGCGTGAGCAGTACTTC
few	TRBV24-1	-	TRBJ1-1	CATGEGANTEAFF	TGTGCCACCGGAGAGGGAGCCAACACTGAAGCTTTCTTT
once	TRBV29-1	-	TRBJ2-3	CSVEDRLVLRDTQYF	TGCAGCGTTGAAGATCGGCTAGTCCTCCGAGATACGCAGTATTTT
-	TRBV24-1	-	TRBJ2-1	CATSDPGPGTYNEQFF	TGTGCCACCAGTGACCCAGGGCCGGGCACCTACAATGAGCAGTTCTTC
-	TRBV7-9	TRBD1	TRBJ1-2	CASSYPGRGPYGYTF	TGTGCCAGCAGCTACCCCGGCAGGGGGCCCTATGGCTACACCTTC
-	TRBV6-5	-	TRBJ1-4	CASSPPGQNEKLFF	TGTGCCAGCTCCCCCCCTGGACAGAATGAAAAACTGTTTTTT
once	TRBV28	-	TRBJ2-1	CASERLPNEQFF	TGTGCATCTGAAAGACTACCGAATGAGCAGTTCTTC
-	TRBV3-1/TRBV3-2	-	TRBJ1-2	CASSQVRAGARSGYTF	TGTGCCAGCAGCCAAGTGAGGGCGGGGGCGCGGTCGGGCTACACCTTC
few	TRBV2	-	TRBJ1-5	CASSVTGINQPQHF	TGTGCCAGCAGCGTTACAGGGATCAATCAGCCCCAGCATTTT
-	TRBV30	TRBD2	TRBJ2-1	CAWILPRASGPRSGEQFF	TGTGCCTGGATCCTCCCGAGGGCTAGCGGCCCCCGGTCCGGTGAGCAGTTCTTC
-	TRBV11-2	TRBD1	TRBJ1-1	CASSLQGARGNTEAFF	TGTGCCAGCAGTTTACAGGGGGCGCGAGGGAACACTGAAGCTTTCTTT
-	TRBV27	-	TRBJ1-6	CASSLQGYNSPLHF	TGTGCCAGCAGTTTACAGGGCTATAATTCACCCCTCCACTTT
once	TRBV5-1	-	TRBJ2-2	CASSNRPLSDMTGELFF	TGCGCCAGCAGCAATCGCCCTCTTAGTGACATGACCGGGGAGCTGTTTTTT
-	TRBV29-1	TRBD1	TRBJ1-2	CSVEGTGGLLGYTF	TGCAGCGTTGAAGGGACAGGGGGCCTCCTTGGCTACACCTTC
-	TRBV11-2	-	TRBJ2-5	CASSHYRDLQETQYF	TGTGCCAGCAGCCACTACAGGGATCTCCAAGAGACCCAGTACTTC
-	TRBV7-9	TRBD1	TRBJ2-3	CASSLGQEPPNTQYF	TGTGCCAGCAGCTTGGGACAGGAGCCGCCGAATACGCAGTATTTT